This T cell receptor (beta chain) emerged from a study of T cell changes during pregnancy in multiple sclerosis. The CDR3 is 13 residues long. The ends lost 6 bases at V and 7 bases at J; junction bases unmatched: 5. The V gene's germline CDR1 is MNHEY and CDR2 SMNVEV (reference sequence). TCRdb keeps only in-frame clones here, not all; method: immunoSEQ multiplex PCR. The sample includes approximately 61,000 clones, roughly 90% of them seen just once. The chain recombines TRBV27 with TRBJ2-7; 11 nucleotides agree with TRBD1. The receptor was derived from a female donor in good health, enrolled as a control in a pregnancy study. The sequencing used peripheral blood, collected in the first trimester of pregnancy. The CDR3 is CASRGQGAKEQYF. As DNA, the CDR3 is TGTGCCAGCAGAGGACAGGGGGCGAAGGAGCAGTACTTC.